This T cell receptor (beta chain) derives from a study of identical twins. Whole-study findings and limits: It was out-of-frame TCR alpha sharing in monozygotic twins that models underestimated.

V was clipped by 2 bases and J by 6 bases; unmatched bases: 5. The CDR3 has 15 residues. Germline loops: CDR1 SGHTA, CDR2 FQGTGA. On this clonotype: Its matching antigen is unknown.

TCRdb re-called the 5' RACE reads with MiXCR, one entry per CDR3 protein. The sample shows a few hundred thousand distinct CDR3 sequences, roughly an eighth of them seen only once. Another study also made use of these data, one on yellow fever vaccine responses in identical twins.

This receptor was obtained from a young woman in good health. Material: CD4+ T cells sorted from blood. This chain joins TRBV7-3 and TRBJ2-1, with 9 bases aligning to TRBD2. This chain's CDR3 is CASSLAGGNSNEQFF. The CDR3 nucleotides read TGTGCCAGCAGCTTAGCGGGGGGGAATTCCAATGAGCAGTTCTTC.